A single sample is the source of the 27 T cell receptor beta chains below, sequenced in a study of T cell repertoires in cytomegalovirus infection. These TCRs are of unknown antigen specificity. TCRdb independently ran MiXCR on the reads; one entry per CDR3 protein. The profile shows hundreds of thousands of distinct CDR3 sequences, around 30% of them singletons. Here the sequenced sample was cultured CD8+ T cells from PBMCs, taken from culture after CMV antigen stimulation. The receptor source for this set is a human donor in good health (CMV status not recorded). Some clones in this sample may be carry-over from other donors' samples.

In its sample, this clonotype was seen a few times. V and J are TRBV7-9 and TRBJ1-2; no firm D call. CDR1 and CDR2 (germline): SEHNR, FQNEAQ (reference sequence). The V and J ends lost 5 bases and 13 bases respectively, with 5 bases between them. The CDR3 has 8 residues. The CDR3 sequence: CASSERTF. DNA of the CDR3: TGTGCCAGCAGCGAGCGCACCTTC.

The rearrangement joins TRBV10-3 to TRBJ2-1; TRBD2 agrees at 9 bases. V was pared by 11 bases and J by 1 base, with 0 bases of the junction left unmatched. This CDR3 has 12 residues. Germline V lookup: CDR1 ENHRY, CDR2 SYGVKD. DNA of the CDR3: TGTGCCGCGGGGGGGTCCTACAATGAGCAGTTCTTC. Protein: CAAGGSYNEQFF.

The gene calls are TRBV14 and TRBJ2-1; 10 nucleotides align to TRBD2. Germline values: CDR1 SGHDN, CDR2 FVKESK. CDR3 length equals 17 residues. Unmatched junction bases numbered 12, after V lost 5 bases and J lost 5 bases. CDR3: CASSETLLAGPDNEQFF. The CDR3 coding sequence is TGTGCCAGCAGCGAAACCTTACTAGCGGGGCCGGACAATGAGCAGTTCTTC.

Remarks on this clonotype: Being one base from a much bigger clone, this may be a read error. The chain combines TRBV14 with TRBJ2-6; TRBD1 matches 8 bases. Germline trimming cut 4 bases from V and 0 bases from J; bases unmatched to any gene: 11. In germline, CDR1 is SGHDN, CDR2 FVKESK. There are 19 residues in the CDR3. CDR3 residues: CASSRHIGTGYSGANVLTF. The CDR3 nucleotides are TGTGCCAGCAGCCGACATATCGGGACAGGTTACTCTGGGGCCAACGTCCTGACTTTC.

This clonotype was detected ten times or more. This chain's CDR3 is CASSSFYRQSPHSEPYQPQHF. The CDR3 coding sequence is TGTGCCAGCAGCTCTTTTTATAGACAGTCGCCCCACTCCGAACCTTATCAGCCCCAGCATTTT. The genes are TRBV12-3 or TRBV12-4 and TRBJ1-5; perhaps TRBD1 as D (5 bases). The CDR3 runs to 21 residues. Trimming cost V 6 bases and J 5 bases, with 35 bases left between them.

This clonotype was detected only a few times. The rearrangement links TRBV4-3 to TRBJ2-3; 7 positions match TRBD1. CDR1 LGHNA and CDR2 YSLEER come from the germline V gene. The CDR3 sequence is 17 residues long. Trimming took 0 bases from V and 2 from J; bases not matched to a gene: 8. DNA for the CDR3: TGCGCCAGCAGCCAAGAAGGCAGGGGGAGACACACAGATACGCAGTATTTT. Its translation: CASSQEGRGRHTDTQYF.

This chain links TRBV2 with TRBJ1-2; D perhaps matches TRBD1 (5 bases). CDR3 length: 13 residues. V gave up 11 bases and J gave up 4 bases, with 17 bases separating them. CDR1 SNHLY and CDR2 FYNNEI come from the germline V gene. Written as DNA, the CDR3 is TGTGCCGACTGGGGGGGACGGGGCTATGGCTACACCTTC. Translating gives CADWGGRGYGYTF.

The chain combines TRBV29-1 with TRBJ2-3, with D unresolved. The germline V gene encodes CDR1 SQVTM and CDR2 ANQGSEA. This CDR3 is 14 amino acids long. Trimming left V 6 bases short and J 5 bases short, with 18 bases between. The CDR3 spells CSVGRWVDGDTQYF. The CDR3 DNA reads as TGCAGCGTGGGCCGCTGGGTAGATGGAGATACGCAGTATTTT.

The rearrangement links TRBV11-3 to TRBJ2-3; tentative D call: TRBD1 (5 bases). Looked up from germline, CDR1 is SGHNT and CDR2 is YENEEA. V lost 0 bases, J lost 6 bases, and 7 bases lay in between. This CDR3 is 13 amino acids long. The CDR3 loop is CASSLDPGDTQYF. CDR3 in DNA: TGTGCCAGCAGCTTAGATCCAGGGGATACGCAGTATTTT.

The genes are TRBV7-3 and TRBJ2-3, with 10 bases lining up with TRBD2. From germline, CDR1 is SGHTA and CDR2 FQGTGA. CDR3 length: 19 residues. V lost 1 base, J lost 3 bases, and 13 bases stayed unmatched. CDR3 nucleotide sequence: TGTGCCAGCAGCTTAAGGCCCAGCGGGGGGGCAGGAGGGACAGATACGCAGTATTTT. Residues: CASSLRPSGGAGGTDTQYF. The full variable domain, in which reference TRBV7-3 and TRBJ2-3 provide the parts outside the CDR3, is GAGVSQTPSNKVTEKGKYVELRCDPISGHTALYWYRQSLGQGPEFLIYFQGTGAADDSGLPNDRFFAVRPEGSVSTLKIQRTERGDSAVYLCASSLRPSGGAGGTDTQYFGPGTRLTVL.

The chain links TRBV5-4 to TRBJ2-7; 9 bases agree with TRBD2. Per the germline V gene, CDR1 is SGHNT and CDR2 is YYREEE (reference sequence). The CDR3 contains 15 residues. J was trimmed by 0 bases and V by 3 bases; bases with no gene match: 4. The CDR3 protein is CASSWASGISYEQYF. CDR3 coding DNA: TGTGCCAGCAGCTGGGCTAGCGGGATCTCCTACGAGCAGTACTTC.

V usage is TRBV4-3 and J usage is TRBJ2-1; 13 bases are shared with TRBD2. Germline V gene data show CDR1 as LGHNA and CDR2 as YSLEER. J gave up 4 bases and V 4 bases, and 7 bases lay outside the gene matches. This CDR3 spans 17 amino acids. CDR3 residues: CASSLSLAGGRYNEQFF. CDR3 sequence (DNA): TGCGCCAGCAGCCTGTCACTAGCGGGGGGGCGGTACAATGAGCAGTTCTTC.

In its sample, this clonotype was seen many times. V gene TRBV7-2 combines with J gene TRBJ2-5; 7 bases are a match to TRBD2. This CDR3 contains 16 residues. Germline values: CDR1 SGHTA, CDR2 FQGNSA. J was trimmed by 3 bases and V by 3 bases; bases with no gene match: 10. The CDR3, as DNA: TGTGCCAGCAGCTTGGGAAGAGCGGGGAGAAAAGAGACCCAGTACTTC. Encoded protein: CASSLGRAGRKETQYF.

This clonotype was seen more than once but under ten times. This chain connects TRBV12-3 or TRBV12-4 to TRBJ1-2; D perhaps matches TRBD1 (6 bases). The CDR3 is made up of 15 amino acids. The V and J ends lost 3 bases and 3 bases respectively, with 14 bases between them. The CDR3 DNA sequence: TGTGCCAGCAGTTTTCAGGGGCCCATTCACTATGGCTACACCTTC. The encoded protein is CASSFQGPIHYGYTF.

This sequence joins TRBV28 and TRBJ1-6; possibly TRBD1 for D (5 bases). The CDR3 contains 15 residues. V lost 4 bases and J 3 bases, leaving 10 bases between the germline ends. Germline V lookup: CDR1 MDHEN, CDR2 SYDVKM. The CDR3 reads CASSSRAVYNSPLHF. The CDR3 nucleotides are TGTGCCAGCAGTTCCAGGGCAGTCTATAATTCACCCCTCCACTTT.

The CDR3 DNA sequence: TGTGCTAGTGGTATCGGGACCCTCACTGGGGACACCGGGGAGCTGTTTTTT. Residues: CASGIGTLTGDTGELFF. This rearrangement joins TRBV12-5 to TRBJ2-2; perhaps D is TRBD1 or TRBD2 (5 bases each). This CDR3 comprises 17 residues. CDR1 is LGHNT, CDR2 FRNRAP, per germline. V lost 5 bases and J lost 3, with 19 bases in between.

This clonotype has ten or more counts. The rearrangement uses TRBV10-3 and TRBJ2-7; TRBD1 matches at 7 bases. The CDR3 spans 11 residues. Germline V gene lookup returns CDR1 ENHRY and CDR2 SYGVKD. V lost 7 bases and J lost 5; bases outside the gene matches: 2. The CDR3 loop reads CAIKDRDEQYF. Here the CDR3 DNA reads TGTGCCATCAAAGACAGGGACGAGCAGTACTTC.

V usage is TRBV2 and J usage is TRBJ1-5; D not resolved. CDR3 size: 14 residues. Germline V CDR1 and CDR2: SNHLY, FYNNEI. Between the trimmed V and J ends, which lost 2 bases and 4 bases, there was a span of 9 bases. Here the CDR3 reads CASSESQENQPQHF. The CDR3 region has the DNA TGTGCCAGCAGTGAAAGTCAGGAGAATCAGCCCCAGCATTTT.

The chain employs TRBV9 and TRBJ2-1, with D tentatively TRBD1 or TRBD2 (5 bases each). The CDR3 is 13 amino acids. V lost 4 bases to trimming and J lost 11 bases, with 16 bases between them. The germline CDR1 and CDR2 sequences are SGDLS and YYNGEE. This CDR3 reads CASSNPGLEKQFF. In nucleotides, the CDR3 is TGTGCCAGCAGCAACCCGGGGCTGGAGAAGCAGTTCTTC.

This clonotype has just a few counts. J is TRBJ1-6 and V is TRBV28, with D possibly being TRBD1 (6 bases). In germline, CDR1 is MDHEN, CDR2 SYDVKM. This CDR3 has 13 amino acids. Trimming pared 7 bases from V and 7 bases from J, leaving 11 bases between. The DNA for the CDR3 is TGTGCCAGCAACTCGGGACAAAATTCACCCCTCCACTTT. It specifies CASNSGQNSPLHF.

The rearrangement uses TRBV14 and TRBJ1-2; 8 bases map to TRBD1. Germline V gives CDR1 SGHDN, CDR2 FVKESK. Unmatched junction bases numbered 10, after V lost 3 bases and J lost 7 bases. CDR3 length: 15 amino acids. The CDR3 DNA reads as TGTGCCAGCAGCCACCTACAGGGGGTTTTCACTGGCTACACCTTC. Protein: CASSHLQGVFTGYTF.

This clonotype has just one count. At one end, the junction sequence differs from germline, possibly due to a read error. The chain has TRBV5-4 and TRBJ2-3; 8 bases match TRBD2. CDR1 is SGHNT and CDR2 is YYREEE in the germline V gene (reference sequence). CDR3 length: 15 amino acids. The DNA for the CDR3 is TGTGTCAGCAGGCTACTAGGCGGGGGGACAGATACGCAGTATTTT. Encoded protein: CVSRLLGGGTDTQYF. The full variable domain, its missing parts supplied by reference TRBV5-4 and TRBJ2-3, is ETGVTQSPTHLIKTRGQQVTLRCSSQSGHNTVSWYQQALGQGPQFIFQYYREEENGRGNFPPRFSGLQFPNYSSELNVNALELDDSALYLCVSRLLGGGTDTQYFGPGTRLTVL.

The chain carries TRBV29-1 and TRBJ1-2, with D perhaps TRBD1 (5 bases). Germline V gene lookup returns CDR1 SQVTM and CDR2 ANQGSEA. The CDR3 has 12 amino acids. V was trimmed by 2 bases and J by 4 bases, leaving 8 bases between them. This CDR3 is CSVENRFYGYTF. The CDR3 nucleotides are TGCAGCGTTGAAAACAGGTTCTATGGCTACACCTTC.

The chain recombines TRBV3-1 with TRBJ1-2; 9 nucleotides line up with TRBD1. Germline assignment: CDR1 LGHDT and CDR2 YNNKEL (reference sequence). This CDR3 is 15 amino acids long. J lost 5 bases, V lost 0 bases, and 4 bases had no gene match. The CDR3 coding sequence is TGTGCCAGCAGCCAAGATACAGGGGGCTGGTATGGCTACACCTTC. This encodes CASSQDTGGWYGYTF.

Ten or more counts support this clonotype. The CDR3 protein is CASSLRGGSRGALEAFF. For the CDR3, the DNA is TGTGCCAGCAGCTTAAGGGGGGGGTCGCGCGGGGCCCTTGAAGCTTTCTTT. This sequence joins TRBV7-8 and TRBJ1-1, with D possibly matching TRBD1 (6 bases). The CDR3 is 17 residues long. Germline CDR1 SGHVS, CDR2 FQNEAQ. The V end lost 2 bases, the J end lost 7 bases, and 23 bases lay between the germline ends.

Note on this clonotype: At one end, the junction sequence differs from germline, possibly due to a read error. This chain uses TRBV7-8 with TRBJ1-3; possible D gene TRBD1, 5 bases. CDR3 length equals 15 residues. The germline gives CDR1 SGHVS, CDR2 FQNEAQ. In nucleotides, the CDR3 is TGTGCCAACAGCCACCGGGGGGATACTGGAAACACCATATATTTT. The encoded protein is CANSHRGDTGNTIYF.

This clonotype was counted ten times or more. V and J are TRBV7-6 and TRBJ1-1; D is uncertain. The V gene's germline CDR1 is SGHVS and CDR2 FNYEAQ. V was pared by 4 bases and J by 5 bases, with 14 bases between. This CDR3 spans 14 amino acids. The CDR3 region has the DNA TGTGCCAGCAGCTCTCAGGCAGTTAGGACTGAAGCTTTCTTT. Encoded protein: CASSSQAVRTEAFF.